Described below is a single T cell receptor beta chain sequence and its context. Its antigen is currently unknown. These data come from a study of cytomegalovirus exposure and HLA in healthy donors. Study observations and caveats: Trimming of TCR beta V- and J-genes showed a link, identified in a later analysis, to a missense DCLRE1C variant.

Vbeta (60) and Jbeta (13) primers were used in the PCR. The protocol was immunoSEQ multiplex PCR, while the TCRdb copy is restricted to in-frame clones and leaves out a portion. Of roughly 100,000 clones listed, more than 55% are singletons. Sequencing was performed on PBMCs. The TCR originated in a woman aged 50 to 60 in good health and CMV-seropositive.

CDR3 protein: CASSSPSGTYNSPLHF. CDR3 nucleotide sequence: TGTGCCAGTAGTTCGCCTTCCGGGACCTATAATTCACCCCTCCACTTT. The chain recombines TRBV19 with TRBJ1-6; D ambiguous. Germline assignment: CDR1 LNHDA and CDR2 SQIVND (reference sequence). CDR3 size: 16 residues. Trimming left V 5 bases short and J 2 bases short, with 13 bases between.